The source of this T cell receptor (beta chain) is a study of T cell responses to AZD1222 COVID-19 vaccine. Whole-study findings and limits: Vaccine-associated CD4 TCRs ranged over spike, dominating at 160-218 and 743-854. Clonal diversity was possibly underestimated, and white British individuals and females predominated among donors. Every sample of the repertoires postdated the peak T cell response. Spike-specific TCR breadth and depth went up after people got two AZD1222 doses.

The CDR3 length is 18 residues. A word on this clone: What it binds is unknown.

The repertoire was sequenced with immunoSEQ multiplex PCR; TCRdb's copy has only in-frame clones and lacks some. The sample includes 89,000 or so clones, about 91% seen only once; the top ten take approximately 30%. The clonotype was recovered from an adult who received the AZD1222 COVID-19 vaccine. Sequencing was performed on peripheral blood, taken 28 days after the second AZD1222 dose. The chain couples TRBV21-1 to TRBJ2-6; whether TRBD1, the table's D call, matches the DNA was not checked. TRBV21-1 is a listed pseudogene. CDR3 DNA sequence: TGTGCCAGCAGCAACTTCAGACAGGGGTTTTCTGGGGCCAACGTCCTGACTTTC. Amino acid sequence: CASSNFRQGFSGANVLTF.